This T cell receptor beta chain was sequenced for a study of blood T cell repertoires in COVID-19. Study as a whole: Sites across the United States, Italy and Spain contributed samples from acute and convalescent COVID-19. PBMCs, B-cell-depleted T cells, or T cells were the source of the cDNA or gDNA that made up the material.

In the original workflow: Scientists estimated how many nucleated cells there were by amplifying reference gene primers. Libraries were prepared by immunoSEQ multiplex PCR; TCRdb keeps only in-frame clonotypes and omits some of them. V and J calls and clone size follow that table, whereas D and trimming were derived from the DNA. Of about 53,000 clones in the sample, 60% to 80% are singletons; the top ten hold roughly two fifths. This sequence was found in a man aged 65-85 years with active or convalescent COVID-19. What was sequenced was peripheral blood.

The CDR3 DNA sequence: TGTGCCAGCAGTGTTGAAGGCGTATTCCGGGGGAAACTGTTTTTT. Translation gives CASSVEGVFRGKLFF. The V call is TRBV28, the J call TRBJ1-4, with TRBD1 as a possible D gene (5 bases). From germline, CDR1 is MDHEN and CDR2 SYDVKM. The ends were cut back, 5 bases at V and 11 bases at J, with 21 bases in the middle. The CDR3 extends over 15 amino acids.